This T cell receptor beta chain comes out of a study of beta chain features in type 1 diabetes. Whole-study results and caveats: More deletions and fewer insertions at VDJ junctions were seen in type 1 diabetes patients. Comparison showed that naive, central memory and Treg TCRB repertoires appeared more similar among patients than among healthy donors.

V was trimmed by 1 base and J by 6 bases, leaving 16 bases between them. Germline CDR1 SGHDN, CDR2 FVKESK. This CDR3 contains 16 residues. This clone was seen many times. Its antigen is undetermined. It was one heparinised blood draw, averaging roughly 120 mL, that each donor gave. Expressed TCRB transcripts were sequenced, since all the RNA that had been isolated was reverse transcribed. Mean read depth for naive, central memory and regulatory T cell samples was around 3.8 million reads. Assay used: immunoSEQ multiplex PCR; TCRdb lists only in-frame clones, some missing. The sample lists 300,000 to 350,000 clones, 14% seen once, with more than 6.5% in the top ten.

The chain employs TRBV14 and TRBJ2-1; possibly TRBD1 for D (6 bases). What was sequenced was central memory CD4+ T cells from blood. The sequence derives from a man aged 25 to 40 in good health. For the CDR3, the DNA is TGTGCCAGCAGCCAAGGCACAGGGTCTGGCCCCAATGAGCAGTTCTTC. Protein sequence: CASSQGTGSGPNEQFF.